Below are 14 T cell receptor beta chains sequenced from a single sample in a study of human thymus T cells. TCRdb's table, derived via immunoSEQ multiplex PCR, lists solely in-frame clones and lacks some. In the table there are 75,000 to 90,000 clones, around 96% of which are singletons. During corrective heart surgery, resections were taken, and the thymus tissue came from them. The sequenced sample consisted of thymus tissue. Receptors were obtained from a boy in the first two years of life with a congenital heart defect but otherwise immunologically healthy.

The V call is TRBV11-3, the J call TRBJ2-5; the D call may be TRBD1 or TRBD2 (6 bases each). The CDR3 is 15 residues long. V lost 4 bases and J lost 3, with 15 bases in between. The germline V gene encodes CDR1 SGHNT and CDR2 YENEEA. CDR3 DNA sequence: TGTGCCAGCAGCTCCAAGGGTAGGGGGGAAGAGACCCAGTACTTC. It encodes CASSSKGRGEETQYF. The full variable domain, in which reference TRBV11-3 and TRBJ2-5 provide the parts outside the CDR3, is EAGVVQSPRYKIIEKKQPVAFWCNPISGHNTLYWYLQNLGQGPELLIRYENEEAVDDSQLPKDRFSAERLKGVDSTLKIQPAELGDSAVYLCASSSKGRGEETQYFGPGTRLLVL.

V and J are TRBV7-2 and TRBJ1-1; 7 bases align to TRBD1. Germline V gene lookup returns CDR1 SGHTA and CDR2 FQGNSA. The CDR3 extends over 19 amino acids. Trimming took 0 bases from V and 0 from J; bases not matched to a gene: 13. Written as DNA, the CDR3 is TGTGCCAGCAGCTTAGCGCAAGATGTGGGACAGACTCTGAACACTGAAGCTTTCTTT. Its protein is CASSLAQDVGQTLNTEAFF.

The chain's CDR3 is CASRPVFWETQYF. CDR3 bases: TGTGCCAGCCGGCCCGTATTTTGGGAGACCCAGTACTTC. V usage is TRBV27 and J usage is TRBJ2-5, with D unresolved. Looked up from germline, CDR1 is MNHEY and CDR2 is SMNVEV (reference sequence). V was trimmed by 8 bases and J by 5 bases, leaving 15 bases between them. The CDR3 contains 13 residues.

This chain joins TRBV5-1 and TRBJ2-3; D unresolved. Trimming cost V 0 bases and J 12 bases, with 8 bases left between them. In germline, CDR1 is SGHRS, CDR2 YFSETQ. This CDR3 is 11 amino acids long. In nucleotides, the CDR3 is TGCGCCAGCAGCTTGGAAAGGGAACAGTATTTT. This encodes CASSLEREQYF.

The chain links TRBV19 to TRBJ2-3, with no clear D. V was trimmed by 4 bases and J by 6 bases, leaving 11 bases between them. Looked up from germline, CDR1 is LNHDA and CDR2 is SQIVND (reference sequence). CDR3 length: 13 residues. The CDR3 nucleotides read TGTGCCAGTAGTAGAGGAATTGGGGATACGCAGTATTTT. It specifies CASSRGIGDTQYF.

In this sample, this clone turned up once. The V gene is TRBV5-4, the J gene TRBJ1-1; a weak D match, TRBD1 (5 bases). Germline CDR1 SGHNT, CDR2 YYREEE (reference sequence). V lost 2 bases to trimming and J lost 6 bases, with 8 bases between them. CDR3 length equals 12 residues. The CDR3 here is CASSLMGAEAFF. The CDR3 nucleotides are TGTGCCAGCAGCTTAATGGGGGCTGAAGCTTTCTTT.

The chain couples TRBV28 to TRBJ2-5; possible D gene TRBD1, 5 bases. Trimming took off 2 bases at V and 7 bases at J, with 17 bases between the two ends. This CDR3 contains 15 residues. Germline lookup yields CDR1 MDHEN and CDR2 SYDVKM. The CDR3 region is CASSLRSLLQGTQYF. In DNA, the CDR3 is TGTGCCAGCAGTTTAAGGTCCCTCTTGCAGGGGACCCAGTACTTC.

The chain employs TRBV27 and TRBJ1-2; D is ambiguous. Germline V gene sequence: CDR1 MNHEY, CDR2 SMNVEV (reference sequence). Trimming left V 3 bases short and J 3 bases short, with 20 bases between. This CDR3 contains 17 residues. CDR3 residues: CASSFNRLRALHYGYTF. For the CDR3, the DNA is TGTGCCAGCAGTTTCAATCGTCTCAGAGCGCTTCACTATGGCTACACCTTC.

The chain recombines TRBV5-4 with TRBJ1-6; TRBD1 might be the D (6 bases). The germline CDR1 and CDR2 sequences are SGHNT and YYREEE (reference sequence). Trimming cost V 6 bases and J 0 bases, with 10 bases left between them. This CDR3 is built from 15 residues. This chain's CDR3 is CASNQDSSYNSPLHF. CDR3 in DNA: TGTGCCAGCAATCAGGACAGCTCCTATAATTCACCCCTCCACTTT.

This chain links TRBV4-2 with TRBJ1-2; the D is unclear. Germline assignment: CDR1 LGHNA and CDR2 YNFKEQ. V was pared by 0 bases and J by 0 bases, with 20 bases between. This CDR3 has 19 residues. The chain's CDR3 is CASSQESKRERATNYGYTF. CDR3 DNA sequence: TGTGCCAGCAGCCAAGAATCCAAACGGGAGAGGGCAACTAACTATGGCTACACCTTC.

The V call is TRBV6-5, the J call TRBJ2-7, with D perhaps matching TRBD2 (5 bases). This CDR3 region has 14 residues. Trimming left V 2 bases short and J 1 base short, with 9 bases between. Germline V gene lookup returns CDR1 MNHEY and CDR2 SVGAGI. CDR3 DNA sequence: TGTGCCAGCAGTTACCGGGCGGGTTCCTACGAGCAGTACTTC. This sequence encodes CASSYRAGSYEQYF.

This clone was counted a single time. The V gene is TRBV27, the J gene TRBJ1-1; 8 positions agree with TRBD1. The CDR3 has 15 amino acids. V lost 5 bases, J lost 6 bases, and 11 bases stayed unmatched. Germline CDR1 is MNHEY and CDR2 is SMNVEV (reference sequence). CDR3 DNA: TGTGCCAGCAGTGAAACTCAGGGGGCGGGGGCTGAAGCTTTCTTT. Its protein is CASSETQGAGAEAFF.

This chain connects TRBV6-1 to TRBJ2-7; 7 bases map to TRBD1. The CDR3 loop spans 17 amino acids. CDR1 and CDR2 from the germline V gene are MNHNS and SASEGT. V lost 1 base and J lost 0; bases outside the gene matches: 9. The CDR3 nucleotides read TGTGCCAGCAGTGAAGAAGGCTCCGGGACAGTCTCCTACGAGCAGTACTTC. It translates to CASSEEGSGTVSYEQYF.

The J gene is TRBJ2-6, the V gene TRBV12-5; D ambiguous. V was cut by 0 bases and J by 1 base, with 19 bases left in between. Germline V lookup: CDR1 LGHNT, CDR2 FRNRAP. CDR3 size: 20 residues. CDR3 in amino acids: CASGLVTSVQSLSGANVLTF. The CDR3 nucleotides read TGTGCTAGTGGTTTGGTCACCTCCGTACAGAGCCTTTCTGGGGCCAACGTCCTGACTTTC.